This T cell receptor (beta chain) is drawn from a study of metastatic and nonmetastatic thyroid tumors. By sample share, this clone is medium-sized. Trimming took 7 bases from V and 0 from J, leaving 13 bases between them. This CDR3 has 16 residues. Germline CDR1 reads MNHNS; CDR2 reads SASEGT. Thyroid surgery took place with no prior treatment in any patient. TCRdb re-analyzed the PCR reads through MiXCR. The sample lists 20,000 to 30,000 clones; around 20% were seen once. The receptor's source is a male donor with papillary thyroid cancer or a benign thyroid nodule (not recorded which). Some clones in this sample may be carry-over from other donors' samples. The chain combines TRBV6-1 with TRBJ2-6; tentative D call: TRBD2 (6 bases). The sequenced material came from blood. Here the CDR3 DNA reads TGTGCCAGCACATTATTGGGGGGCTCTGGGGCCAACGTCCTGACTTTC. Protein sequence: CASTLLGGSGANVLTF.